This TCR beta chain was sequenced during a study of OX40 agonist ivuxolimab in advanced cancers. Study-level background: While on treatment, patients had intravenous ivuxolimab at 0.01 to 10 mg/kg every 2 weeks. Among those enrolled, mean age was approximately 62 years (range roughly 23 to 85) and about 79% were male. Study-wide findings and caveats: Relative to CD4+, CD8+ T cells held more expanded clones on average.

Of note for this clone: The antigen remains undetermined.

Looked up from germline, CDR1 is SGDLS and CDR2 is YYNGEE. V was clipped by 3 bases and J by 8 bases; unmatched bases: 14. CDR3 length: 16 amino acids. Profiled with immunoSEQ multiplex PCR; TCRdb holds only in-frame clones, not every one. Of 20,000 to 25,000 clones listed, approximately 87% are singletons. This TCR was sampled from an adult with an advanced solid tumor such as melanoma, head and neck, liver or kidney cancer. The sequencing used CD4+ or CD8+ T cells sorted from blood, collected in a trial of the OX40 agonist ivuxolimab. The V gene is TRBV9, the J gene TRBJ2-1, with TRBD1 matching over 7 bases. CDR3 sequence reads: CASSAASTGVIDEQFF. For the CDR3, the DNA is TGTGCCAGCAGCGCCGCCTCCACAGGGGTCATCGATGAGCAGTTCTTC.